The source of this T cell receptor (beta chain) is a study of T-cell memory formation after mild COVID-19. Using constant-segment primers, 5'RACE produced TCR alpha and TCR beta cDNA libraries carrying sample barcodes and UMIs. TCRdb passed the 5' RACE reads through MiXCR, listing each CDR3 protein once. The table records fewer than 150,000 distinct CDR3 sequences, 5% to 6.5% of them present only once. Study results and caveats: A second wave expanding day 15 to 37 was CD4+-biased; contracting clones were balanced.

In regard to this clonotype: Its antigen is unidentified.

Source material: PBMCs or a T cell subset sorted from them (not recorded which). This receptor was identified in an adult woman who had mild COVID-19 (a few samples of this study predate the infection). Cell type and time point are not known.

CDR3 coding DNA: TGTGCCAGCAGCTCAAGGGACAGCGAAGAGACCCAGTACTTC. Its translation is CASSSRDSEETQYF. The chain carries TRBV7-9 and TRBJ2-5, with 7 positions matching TRBD1. Trimming cost V 4 bases and J 3 bases; bases outside gene matches: 5. From germline, CDR1 is SEHNR and CDR2 FQNEAQ (reference sequence). The CDR3 loop spans 14 amino acids. Together with reference TRBV7-9 and TRBJ2-5, the CDR3 gives the full variable domain: DTGVSQNPRHKITKRGQNVTFRCDPISEHNRLYWYRQTLGQGPEFLTYFQNEAQLEKSRLLSDRFSAERPKGSFSTLEIQRTEQGDSAMYLCASSSRDSEETQYFGPGTRLLVL.